Each of the 28 T cell receptor beta chains below was sequenced from the same sample in a study of shared clonotypes between healthy human individuals. Repertoires were generated with immunoSEQ multiplex PCR, while TCRdb's copy carries only in-frame clones and drops some. This table holds 800,000 to 950,000 clones, about 96% found once. Cells designated naive CD8 were CD45RO-negative and were positively selected for CCR7, with terminally differentiated effector memory CD45RA+ cells excluded. Source material: naive CD8+ T cells sorted from blood. Receptors originate from a man aged 25 to 40 in good health.

The chain links TRBV6-1 to TRBJ2-7; 8 positions match TRBD1. V lost 3 bases to trimming and J lost 0 bases; unmatched junction nucleotides: 13. The CDR3 consists of 18 residues. Germline V gives CDR1 MNHNS, CDR2 SASEGT. This chain's CDR3 is CASSDVDRGSVISYEQYF. Here the CDR3 DNA reads TGTGCCAGCAGTGACGTCGACAGGGGCTCGGTGATCTCCTACGAGCAGTACTTC.

V and J are TRBV6-5 and TRBJ2-1; 12 bases are shared with TRBD2. The CDR3 length is 13 residues. The ends lost 8 bases at V and 5 bases at J; junction bases unmatched: 1. Germline CDR1 and CDR2: MNHEY and SVGAGI. The CDR3 region is CASGLAGNNEQFF. CDR3 in DNA: TGTGCCAGCGGACTAGCGGGGAACAATGAGCAGTTCTTC.

The rearrangement joins TRBV6-1 to TRBJ2-1, with 11 bases fitting TRBD2. CDR3 length equals 17 residues. Germline values: CDR1 MNHNS, CDR2 SASEGT. V was pared by 1 base and J by 8 bases, with 10 bases of the junction left unmatched. This CDR3 reads CASSEVRGLADIYEQFF. The CDR3 DNA follows: TGTGCCAGCAGTGAAGTTAGGGGACTAGCGGACATCTATGAGCAGTTCTTC.

The chain recombines TRBV2 with TRBJ1-5; the D is unclear. This CDR3 contains 13 residues. Germline V CDR1 and CDR2: SNHLY, FYNNEI. V dropped 2 bases and J dropped 6 bases, with 8 bases sitting between them. The CDR3 DNA sequence: TGTGCCAGCAGTGAAAAAGGGAGTCAGCCCCAGCATTTT. This translates into CASSEKGSQPQHF. The variable domain in full, completed from reference TRBV2 and TRBJ1-5, reads EPEVTQTPSHQVTQMGQEVILRCVPISNHLYFYWYRQILGQKVEFLVSFYNNEISEKSEIFDDQFSVERPDGSNFTLKIRSTKLEDSAMYFCASSEKGSQPQHFGDGTRLSIL.

The rearrangement joins TRBV13 to TRBJ2-5, with TRBD1 matching 8 bases. CDR1 is PRHDT, CDR2 FYEKMQ, per germline (reference sequence). V dropped 1 base and J dropped 4; count of bases not matched to a gene: 14. The CDR3 consists of 18 residues. Here the CDR3 reads CASSLVRPGQGRGETQYF. CDR3 DNA sequence: TGTGCCAGCAGCTTAGTGCGTCCAGGACAGGGAAGGGGAGAGACCCAGTACTTC.

As DNA, the CDR3 is TGCAGCGTTGAAGATGGGTATCGAGATAAAGGGGAGACCCAGTACTTC. Translated: CSVEDGYRDKGETQYF. The rearrangement joins TRBV29-1 to TRBJ2-5, with unresolved D. The V end lost 0 bases, the J end lost 5 bases, and 19 bases lay between the germline ends. The CDR3 covers 16 residues. Looked up from germline, CDR1 is SQVTM and CDR2 is ANQGSEA.

The chain recombines TRBV14 with TRBJ1-4; 8 bases align to TRBD1. Germline V CDR1 and CDR2: SGHDN, FVKESK. V lost 4 bases, J lost 8 bases, and 9 bases stayed unmatched. The CDR3 is made up of 15 amino acids. The CDR3 region has the DNA TGTGCCAGCAGCCCCCGACAGGGGAGGGACGAAAAACTGTTTTTT. It yields the protein CASSPRQGRDEKLFF.

The chain combines TRBV14 with TRBJ2-6, with TRBD1 matching 10 bases. The CDR3 loop spans 17 amino acids. Germline loops: CDR1 SGHDN, CDR2 FVKESK. Losses at the gene ends were 8 bases for V and 4 bases for J; bases not matched to a gene: 11. This CDR3 reads CASSPGQGMRGANVLTF. The CDR3 nucleotides read TGTGCCAGCTCTCCGGGACAGGGGATGCGGGGGGCCAACGTCCTGACTTTC.

J is TRBJ1-1 and V is TRBV7-6; TRBD1 aligns across 10 bases. With V trimmed by 5 bases and J by 3 bases, 6 bases remained unmatched. The CDR3 extends over 15 amino acids. Looked up from germline, CDR1 is SGHVS and CDR2 is FNYEAQ. CDR3 region: CASSRGQGFDTEAFF. In DNA form, the CDR3 reads TGTGCCAGCAGCCGGGGACAGGGGTTCGACACTGAAGCTTTCTTT.

The CDR3 region has the DNA TGTGCCAGCAGTCGCGGACTAGCGGGGACCAGCTCCTACGAGCAGTACTTC. It encodes CASSRGLAGTSSYEQYF. The chain carries TRBV27 and TRBJ2-7, with TRBD2 matching 12 bases. The CDR3 has 17 amino acids. Per the germline V gene, CDR1 is MNHEY and CDR2 is SMNVEV (reference sequence). Unmatched junction bases numbered 8, after V lost 5 bases and J lost 0 bases.

The chain joins TRBV27 to TRBJ2-7; D gene unclear. V lost 5 bases, J lost 2 bases, and 13 bases lay in between. The germline V gene has CDR1 MNHEY and CDR2 SMNVEV (reference sequence). This CDR3 comprises 14 residues. The CDR3 region is CASSVGQNTYEQYF. The CDR3 region has the DNA TGTGCCAGCAGTGTTGGTCAGAATACCTACGAGCAGTACTTC.

In this sample, this clone turned up once. The rearrangement uses TRBV11-2 and TRBJ2-2, with a possible D match to TRBD2 (6 bases). Germline V lookup: CDR1 SGHAT, CDR2 FQNNGV. The CDR3 is made up of 15 amino acids. Trimming stripped 7 bases from V and 1 base from J, with 13 bases between. This chain's CDR3 is CASTQEGKNTGELFF. The DNA for the CDR3 is TGTGCCAGCACCCAGGAGGGCAAGAACACCGGGGAGCTGTTTTTT.

With regard to this clone: Other DNA sequences of this sample code for an identical CDR3. The gene calls are TRBV27 and TRBJ2-2; no reliable D call. The germline V gene has CDR1 MNHEY and CDR2 SMNVEV (reference sequence). V was pared by 5 bases and J by 1 base, with 2 bases between. The CDR3 spans 12 residues. The CDR3 protein is CASSLNTGELFF. The CDR3 DNA reads as TGTGCCAGCAGTCTGAACACCGGGGAGCTGTTTTTT.

This CDR3 is CSVAPSGSNEQFF. The DNA for the CDR3 is TGCAGCGTTGCCCCTAGCGGGAGTAATGAGCAGTTCTTC. This chain links TRBV29-1 with TRBJ2-1; 10 bases align to TRBD2. CDR3 size: 13 residues. V gave up 4 bases and J gave up 7 bases; unmatched junction bases: 4. CDR1 SQVTM and CDR2 ANQGSEA come from the germline V gene.

This clone was seen just once. CDR3 nucleotides: TGTGCCAGCAGCAATACTGTGGGGGGCGACTATGGCTACACCTTC. This sequence encodes CASSNTVGGDYGYTF. The chain combines TRBV7-9 with TRBJ1-2; TRBD1 might be the D (6 bases). This CDR3 contains 15 residues. The germline gives CDR1 SEHNR, CDR2 FQNEAQ (reference sequence). Trimming removed 5 bases at V and 3 bases at J, with 16 bases between.

The J gene is TRBJ1-2, the V gene TRBV4-3; 7 bases map to TRBD1. Trimming removed 2 bases from V and 6 bases from J; junction bases left unmatched: 9. Germline CDR1 is LGHNA and CDR2 is YSLEER. This CDR3 region has 15 residues. Here the CDR3 reads CASSQTLGQPDGYTF. In DNA form, the CDR3 reads TGCGCCAGCAGCCAAACGTTGGGACAGCCTGATGGCTACACCTTC.

V and J are TRBV27 and TRBJ2-1, with TRBD1 as a possible D gene (6 bases). In germline, CDR1 is MNHEY, CDR2 SMNVEV (reference sequence). The length of the CDR3 is 14 residues. The V gene lost 5 bases and the J gene lost 6 bases, with 14 bases spanning the gap. The CDR3 DNA sequence: TGTGCCAGCAGTCCATCCCTGGACAGCAATGAGCAGTTCTTC. Translation: CASSPSLDSNEQFF.

This sequence joins TRBV7-9 and TRBJ1-2, with D possibly being TRBD1 (6 bases). CDR3 length: 15 amino acids. CDR1 is SEHNR and CDR2 is FQNEAQ in the germline V gene (reference sequence). V dropped 1 base and J dropped 2 bases, with 11 bases sitting between them. The CDR3 spells CASSLVDSGNYGYTF. CDR3 sequence (DNA): TGTGCCAGCAGCTTAGTGGACAGTGGAAACTATGGCTACACCTTC.

A note on this clone: Other DNA sequences in the same sample also yield this CDR3. V and J are TRBV2 and TRBJ1-1; no definite D call. V lost 6 bases and J lost 3, with 5 bases in between. The CDR3 runs to 11 residues. The germline CDR1 and CDR2 sequences are SNHLY and FYNNEI. CDR3 DNA sequence: TGTGCCAGCAGGGATTACACTGAAGCTTTCTTT. Its protein product is CASRDYTEAFF.

The V call is TRBV10-3, the J call TRBJ2-3, with D unclear. V was shortened by 4 bases and J by 2 bases, with 10 bases between the two germline ends. This CDR3 spans 14 amino acids. The germline CDR1 and CDR2 sequences are ENHRY and SYGVKD. CDR3 protein: CAISAKGNTDTQYF. DNA for the CDR3: TGTGCCATCAGTGCTAAGGGAAACACAGATACGCAGTATTTT.

The chain links TRBV6-5 to TRBJ1-1; no firm D call. CDR1 and CDR2 (germline): MNHEY, SVGAGI. This CDR3 region has 15 residues. V was cut by 2 bases and J by 9 bases, with 19 bases left in between. In nucleotides, the CDR3 is TGTGCCAGCAGTTACGGTATGGGCCCGAGGCGACAAGCTTTCTTT. Amino acid sequence: CASSYGMGPRRQAFF.

The chain couples TRBV5-6 to TRBJ2-7; D not certain. The germline V gene encodes CDR1 SGHDT and CDR2 YYEEEE. CDR3 length equals 15 residues. Trimming removed 0 bases from V and 6 bases from J, with 16 bases in between. The CDR3 loop reads CASSLGGQSLLEQYF. The DNA for the CDR3 is TGTGCCAGCAGCTTGGGGGGTCAGAGTCTCCTCGAGCAGTACTTC.

This clone showed up just once. The chain uses TRBV6-1 and TRBJ2-1, with D perhaps matching TRBD1 or TRBD2 (5 bases each). The CDR3 consists of 12 residues. Trimming stripped 5 bases from V and 10 bases from J, with 12 bases between. Germline CDR1 MNHNS, CDR2 SASEGT. CDR3 DNA: TGTGCCAGCAGTCGGACGGGGCGCGAGCAGTTCTTC. Translating it yields CASSRTGREQFF.

Of note for this clone: At one end, the junction sequence differs from germline, possibly due to a read error. The chain is built from TRBV7-7 and TRBJ1-1, with unresolved D. Germline-derived CDR1 and CDR2 are SSHAT and FNYEAQ (reference sequence). The CDR3 length is 13 residues. The CDR3 is CASSLDPDTEAFF. CDR3 sequence (DNA): TGTGCTAGCAGCTTAGACCCAGACACTGAAGCTTTCTTT.

The chain has TRBV11-2 and TRBJ2-7; D is unclear. Between the trimmed V and J ends, which lost 3 bases and 4 bases, there was a span of 4 bases. Germline lookup yields CDR1 SGHAT and CDR2 FQNNGV. The CDR3 has 11 amino acids. CDR3: CASSFNYEQYF. The CDR3 DNA reads as TGTGCCAGCAGCTTTAATTACGAGCAGTACTTC.

The chain couples TRBV29-1 to TRBJ1-2, with D maybe TRBD1 (5 bases). Germline V gene sequence: CDR1 SQVTM, CDR2 ANQGSEA. CDR3 size: 12 residues. V was cut by 3 bases and J by 5 bases, with 10 bases left in between. In nucleotides, the CDR3 is TGCAGCGTTGATATAGGGGATTATGGCTACACCTTC. Its translation: CSVDIGDYGYTF.

The chain has TRBV29-1 and TRBJ2-7; 8 bases are a match to TRBD2. The CDR3 runs to 14 residues. Germline CDR1 and CDR2: SQVTM and ANQGSEA. Trimming removed 8 bases from V and 3 bases from J; junction bases left unmatched: 12. The CDR3 nucleotides read TGCAGCTGCACAGGCGGGAGGAGTGGCTACGAGCAGTACTTC. It specifies CSCTGGRSGYEQYF.

The V and J genes are TRBV2 and TRBJ2-2; D is unresolved. Germline CDR1 reads SNHLY; CDR2 reads FYNNEI. The CDR3 contains 14 residues. V was clipped by 7 bases and J by 8 bases, with 17 bases between them. CDR3 sequence: CASTPDRSPGELFF. The CDR3, as DNA: TGTGCCAGCACCCCCGATCGGTCCCCGGGGGAGCTGTTTTTT.